Sequencing of this T cell receptor (beta chain) was carried out in a study of identical twins. In TCRdb, the 5' RACE reads were re-called with MiXCR into one record per CDR3 protein. The data show about 660,000 distinct CDR3 sequences, 8.6% seen once. Germline CDR1 reads DFQATT; CDR2 reads SNEGSKA (reference sequence). The CDR3 has 13 residues. Deletions cut 2 bases from V and 10 bases from J, with 17 bases between. This clonotype occurred a few times. The sample was also reused in another study, on yellow fever vaccine responses in identical twins.

The V and J genes are TRBV20-1 and TRBJ1-1; tentatively, D is TRBD1 (6 bases). The sequence was obtained from a woman aged 18 to 35 in good health. The specimen sequenced was PBMCs. The CDR3 coding sequence is TGCAGTGCTAGAAACGGGCAGGGGAAGGGAGCTTTCTTT. Protein sequence: CSARNGQGKGAFF.